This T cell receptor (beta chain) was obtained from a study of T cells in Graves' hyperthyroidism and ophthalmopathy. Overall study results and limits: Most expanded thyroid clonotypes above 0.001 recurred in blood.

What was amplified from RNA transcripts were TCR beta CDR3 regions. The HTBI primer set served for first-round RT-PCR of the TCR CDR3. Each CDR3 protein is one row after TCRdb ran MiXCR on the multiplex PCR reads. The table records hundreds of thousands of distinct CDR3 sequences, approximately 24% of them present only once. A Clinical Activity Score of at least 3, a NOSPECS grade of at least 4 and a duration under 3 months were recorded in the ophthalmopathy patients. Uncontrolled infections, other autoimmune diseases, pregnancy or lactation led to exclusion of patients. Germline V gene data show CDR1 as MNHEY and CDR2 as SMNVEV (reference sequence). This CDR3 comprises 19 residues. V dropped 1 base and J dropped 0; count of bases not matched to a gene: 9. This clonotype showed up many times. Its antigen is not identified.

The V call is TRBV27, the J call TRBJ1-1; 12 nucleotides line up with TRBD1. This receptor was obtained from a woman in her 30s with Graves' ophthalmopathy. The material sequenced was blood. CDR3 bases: TGTGCCAGCAGTTTATATAGCCTCGGGACAGGGGGCTTGAACACTGAAGCTTTCTTT. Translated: CASSLYSLGTGGLNTEAFF.